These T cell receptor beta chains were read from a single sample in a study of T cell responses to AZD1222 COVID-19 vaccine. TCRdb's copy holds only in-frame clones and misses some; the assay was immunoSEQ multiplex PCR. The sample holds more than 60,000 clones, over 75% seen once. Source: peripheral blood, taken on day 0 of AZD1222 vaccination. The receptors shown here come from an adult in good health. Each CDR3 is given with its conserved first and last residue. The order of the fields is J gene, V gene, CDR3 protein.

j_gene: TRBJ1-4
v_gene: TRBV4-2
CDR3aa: CASSQRLRFATNEKLFF

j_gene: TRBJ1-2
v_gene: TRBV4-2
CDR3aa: CASRSLTGDGYTF

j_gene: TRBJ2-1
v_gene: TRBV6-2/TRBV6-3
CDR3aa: CASSFPGGGGYNEQFF

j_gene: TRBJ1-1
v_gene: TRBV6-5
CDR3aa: CASSYSMGAQSEAFF

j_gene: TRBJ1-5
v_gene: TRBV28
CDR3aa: CASSLGTDGGQPQHF

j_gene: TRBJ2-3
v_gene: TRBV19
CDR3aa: CASSIRGSGGTDTQYF

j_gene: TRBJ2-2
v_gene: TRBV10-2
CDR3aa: CASSPTGWVVNGELFF

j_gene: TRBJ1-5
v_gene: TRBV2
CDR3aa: CASSEDVTGGQPQHF

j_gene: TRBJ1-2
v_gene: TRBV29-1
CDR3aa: CSGDDNYGYTF

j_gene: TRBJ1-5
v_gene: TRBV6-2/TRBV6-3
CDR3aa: CASSYNSNQPQHF

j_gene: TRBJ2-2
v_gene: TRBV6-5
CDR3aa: CASIRGGDTGELFF

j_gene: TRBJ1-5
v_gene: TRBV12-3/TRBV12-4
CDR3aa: CASSFDSNQPQHF

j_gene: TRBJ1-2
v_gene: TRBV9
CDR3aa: CASSVEGVFNYGYTF

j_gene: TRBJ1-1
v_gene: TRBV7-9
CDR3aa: CASSLVEGVRNTEAFF

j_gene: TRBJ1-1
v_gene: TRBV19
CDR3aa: CASSPLQGAGTEAFF

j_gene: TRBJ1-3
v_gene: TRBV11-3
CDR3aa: CASSLASISGNTIYF

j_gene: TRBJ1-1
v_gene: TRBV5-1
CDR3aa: CASSLRPGGEAFF

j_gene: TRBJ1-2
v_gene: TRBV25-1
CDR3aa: CASNGDGYSYGYTF

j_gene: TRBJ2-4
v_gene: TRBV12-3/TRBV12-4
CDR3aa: CASSLPDRDIQYF

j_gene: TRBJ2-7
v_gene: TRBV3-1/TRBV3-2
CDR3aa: CASSQSGGGYEQYF

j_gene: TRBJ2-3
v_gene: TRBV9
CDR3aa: CASSVDPGTSTDTQYF

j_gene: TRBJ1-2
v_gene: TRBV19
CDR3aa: CASRDRTELYGYTF

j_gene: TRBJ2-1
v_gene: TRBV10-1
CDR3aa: CASSESRASRVGDEQFF

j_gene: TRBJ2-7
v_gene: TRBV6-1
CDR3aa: CASSEPYEQYF

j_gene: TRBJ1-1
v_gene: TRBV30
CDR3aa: CAWERQLNTEAFF

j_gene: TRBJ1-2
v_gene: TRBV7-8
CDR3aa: CASSWTSNYGYTF

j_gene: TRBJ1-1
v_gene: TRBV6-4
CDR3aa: CASSEAGTGGDRAFF

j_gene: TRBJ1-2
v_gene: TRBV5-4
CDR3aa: CASSLDNYGYTF

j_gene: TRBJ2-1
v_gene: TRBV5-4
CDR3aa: CASSLAGSNNEQFF

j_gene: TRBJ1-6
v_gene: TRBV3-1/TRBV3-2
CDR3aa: CATGRVGSPLHF

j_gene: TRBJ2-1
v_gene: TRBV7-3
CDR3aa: CASSWSSGRVDRNEQFF

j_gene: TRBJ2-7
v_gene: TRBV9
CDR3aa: CASSDRTGDYEQYF

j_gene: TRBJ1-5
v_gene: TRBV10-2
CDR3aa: CASSESFRQGAEDQPQHF

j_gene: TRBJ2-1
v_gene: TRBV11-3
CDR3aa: CASSPSGGGSEQFF

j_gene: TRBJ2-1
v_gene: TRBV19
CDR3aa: CASSRRGDYNEQFF

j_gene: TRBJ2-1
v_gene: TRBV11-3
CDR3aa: CASSLNENNEQFF

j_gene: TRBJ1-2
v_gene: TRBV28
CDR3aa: CASSSASHYGYTF

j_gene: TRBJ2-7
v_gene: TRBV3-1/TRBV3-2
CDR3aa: CASSQDLSGPYEQYF

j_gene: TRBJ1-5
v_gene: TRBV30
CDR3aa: CAWSVQAGGFQPQHF

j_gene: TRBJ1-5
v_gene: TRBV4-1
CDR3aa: CASSQEMFRTGLLGENQPQHF

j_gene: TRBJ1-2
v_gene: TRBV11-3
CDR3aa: CASSLAKAYGYTF

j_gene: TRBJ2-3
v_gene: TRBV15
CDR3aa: CATSTDPPGGPLDTQYF

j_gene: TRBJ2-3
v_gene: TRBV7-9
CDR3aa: CASSLKRGGSTDTQYF

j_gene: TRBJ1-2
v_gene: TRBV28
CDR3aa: CASAGTVNYGYTF

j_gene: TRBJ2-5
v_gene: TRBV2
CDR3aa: CASSPTSSGGAGETQYF

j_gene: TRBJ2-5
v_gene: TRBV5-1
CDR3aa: CASSFGQGGTVQETQYF

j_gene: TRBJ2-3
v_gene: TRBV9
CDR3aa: CASSVDGKGTDTQYF

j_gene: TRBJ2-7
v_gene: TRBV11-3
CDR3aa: CASGRTSGYSYEQYF

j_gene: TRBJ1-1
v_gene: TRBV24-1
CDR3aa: CATSDPVGTGKAFF